The next 25 T cell receptor beta chains were all read from a single sample in a study of blood T cell repertoires in COVID-19. The data were produced by immunoSEQ multiplex PCR, yet TCRdb's version contains in-frame clones alone and is incomplete. Of over 70,000 clones detected, about 92% appear once; the ten largest clones hold approximately 7%. Sequencing used peripheral blood. These receptors were taken from a man aged 18 to 30 with COVID-19, enrolled during active disease.

The gene calls are TRBV7-9 and TRBJ2-2; 8 nucleotides line up with TRBD2. This CDR3 is 15 amino acids long. J was trimmed by 2 bases and V by 4 bases; bases with no gene match: 3. Per germline, CDR1 SEHNR and CDR2 FQNEAQ (reference sequence). This CDR3 reads CASSSGGFNTGELFF. CDR3 DNA sequence: TGTGCCAGCAGCTCGGGAGGGTTTAACACCGGGGAGCTGTTTTTT.

The chain carries TRBV7-2 and TRBJ1-2, with D hard to call. Germline-derived CDR1 and CDR2 are SGHTA and FQGNSA. V dropped 1 base and J dropped 0 bases, with 9 bases sitting between them. The CDR3 consists of 15 residues. CDR3 region: CASSLGSSANYGYTF. The CDR3, as DNA: TGTGCCAGCAGCTTAGGGTCTTCGGCTAACTATGGCTACACCTTC.

This clone showed up just once. The V and J genes are TRBV7-9 and TRBJ1-1; 11 nucleotides match TRBD1. Germline loops: CDR1 SEHNR, CDR2 FQNEAQ (reference sequence). The CDR3 is 13 residues long. Trimming removed 5 bases from V and 6 bases from J; junction bases left unmatched: 2. The CDR3 reads CASSPGQGAEAFF. CDR3 coding DNA: TGTGCCAGCAGCCCGGGACAGGGGGCTGAAGCTTTCTTT.

This clone was seen only once. Sequence at one end of the junction differs from germline and may be a read error. In DNA form, the CDR3 reads TGTGCCAGCAGCTTAGGTCGTCAGGGGGGACTGCTTTTT. It encodes CASSLGRQGGLLF. The chain uses TRBV11-2 and TRBJ1-4; 7 bases are shared with TRBD1. CDR3 length equals 13 residues. CDR1 is SGHAT, CDR2 FQNNGV, per germline.

The chain has TRBV6-5 and TRBJ1-6; TRBD1 matches 9 bases. This CDR3 contains 15 residues. V was clipped by 7 bases and J by 7 bases; unmatched bases: 8. Germline V gene sequence: CDR1 MNHEY, CDR2 SVGAGI. CDR3 nucleotides: TGTGCCAGCACCCTGGGACAGGGACGAAATTCACCCCTCCACTTT. The encoded protein is CASTLGQGRNSPLHF.

The chain employs TRBV3-1 (or the pseudogene TRBV3-2) and TRBJ2-1, with 13 positions matching TRBD2. The CDR3 loop spans 15 amino acids. The germline gives CDR1 LGHDT, CDR2 YNNKEL (reference sequence). V lost 5 bases to trimming and J lost 10 bases; unmatched junction nucleotides: 8. The CDR3 loop reads CASSIRLAGGSEQFF. The CDR3 DNA follows: TGTGCCAGCAGCATTAGACTAGCGGGAGGAAGCGAGCAGTTCTTC.

In DNA, the CDR3 is TGCGCCAGCAGCCAAATAAACAGTGCAACTAATGAAAAACTGTTTTTT. Protein: CASSQINSATNEKLFF. The chain is built from TRBV4-1 and TRBJ1-4, with D uncertain. Trimming removed 2 bases at V and 0 bases at J, with 10 bases between. Looked up from germline, CDR1 is MGHRA and CDR2 is YSYEKL. This CDR3 is built from 16 residues.

This sequence joins TRBV18 and TRBJ2-7; 10 nucleotides align to TRBD2. The CDR3 covers 15 residues. Germline V gene lookup returns CDR1 KGHSH and CDR2 LQKENI. V shed 1 base, J shed 2 bases, and the junction held 2 bases outside the gene matches. CDR3 nucleotides: TGTGCCAGCTCACCACTGGGGACTAGCGCCTACGAGCAGTACTTC. Translating gives CASSPLGTSAYEQYF.

The V gene is TRBV6-5, the J gene TRBJ1-5; no clear D. The ends were cut back, 7 bases at V and 4 bases at J, with 8 bases in the middle. CDR1 and CDR2 from the germline V gene are MNHEY and SVGAGI. This CDR3 region has 12 residues. The CDR3 loop reads CASNRPNQPQHF. The CDR3 DNA is TGTGCCAGCAACAGACCGAATCAGCCCCAGCATTTT.

V and J are TRBV18 and TRBJ2-7; the match to TRBD1 covers 7 bases. V trimming: 6 bases; J trimming: 2 bases; junction bases outside the gene matches: 13. The CDR3 is 16 amino acids. Germline V gene lookup returns CDR1 KGHSH and CDR2 LQKENI. CDR3: CASSLMRDRMTYEQYF. As DNA, the CDR3 is TGTGCCAGCTCGCTTATGAGGGACAGAATGACCTACGAGCAGTACTTC.

This chain connects TRBV28 to TRBJ1-2; D is possibly TRBD1 (6 bases). Trimming shortened V by 2 bases and J by 3 bases, and 10 bases separated the two germline ends. Per the germline V gene, CDR1 is MDHEN and CDR2 is SYDVKM. The CDR3 consists of 14 residues. CDR3 loop: CASSLGQGYYGYTF. CDR3 DNA sequence: TGTGCCAGCAGTTTAGGGCAGGGGTACTATGGCTACACCTTC.

V is TRBV28 and J is TRBJ1-2; 9 bases are shared with TRBD1. Germline assignment: CDR1 MDHEN and CDR2 SYDVKM. V was clipped by 8 bases and J by 5 bases; unmatched bases: 18. CDR3 length: 17 residues. The CDR3 DNA reads TGTGCCAGCGGAAGGGCGGGACAGGGAATAACTGGGTATGGCTACACCTTC. It translates to CASGRAGQGITGYGYTF.

This sequence joins TRBV28 and TRBJ2-3; maybe TRBD1 (5 bases). The length of the CDR3 is 14 residues. V gave up 4 bases and J gave up 3 bases, with 11 bases separating them. Germline V lookup: CDR1 MDHEN, CDR2 SYDVKM. CDR3 nucleotide sequence: TGTGCCAGCAGTTATGGCAGGGTAACAGATACGCAGTATTTT. This gives the protein CASSYGRVTDTQYF.

The V call is TRBV5-1, the J call TRBJ2-7; 10 bases line up with TRBD2. The V segment lost 4 bases and the J segment 3 bases; nucleotides outside the gene matches: 13. The CDR3 consists of 17 residues. Germline V gives CDR1 SGHRS, CDR2 YFSETQ. For the CDR3, the DNA is TGCGCCAGCAGCCCCCGACTAGCGGGCGCAGCATTCTACGAGCAGTACTTC. This codes for CASSPRLAGAAFYEQYF.

The chain combines TRBV7-9 with TRBJ2-7; tentatively, D is TRBD1 (6 bases). With 0 bases removed from V and 2 bases from J, the gap between germline ends came to 8 bases. The CDR3 runs to 14 residues. CDR1 and CDR2 (germline): SEHNR, FQNEAQ (reference sequence). The CDR3 DNA reads as TGTGCCAGCAGCTTAGCGCACAGGGCCTACGAGCAGTACTTC. It yields the protein CASSLAHRAYEQYF.

The chain recombines TRBV9 with TRBJ2-7, with TRBD1 as a possible D gene (6 bases). The germline V gene has CDR1 SGDLS and CDR2 YYNGEE. Trimming removed 3 bases from V and 5 bases from J, with 9 bases in between. The CDR3 loop spans 12 amino acids. CDR3 coding DNA: TGTGCCAGCAGCGAGGGGGACAACGAGCAGTACTTC. Translating gives CASSEGDNEQYF. The variable domain in full, with the rest retrieved from reference TRBV9 and TRBJ2-7, is DSGVTQTPKHLITATGQRVTLRCSPRSGDLSVYWYQQSLDQGLQFLIQYYNGEERAKGNILERFSAQQFPDLHSELNLSSLELGDSALYFCASSEGDNEQYFGPGTRLTVT.

The V and J genes are TRBV30 and TRBJ2-4; TRBD2 agrees at 10 bases. The V and J ends lost 5 bases and 7 bases, in that order; junction bases with no gene match: 8. The CDR3 runs to 14 residues. Germline V gene data show CDR1 as GTSNPN and CDR2 as SVGIG (reference sequence). The CDR3 DNA is TGTGCCTGGGCACTAGCGGGAACCCCTAACATTCAGTACTTC. Its translation is CAWALAGTPNIQYF.

The V and J genes are TRBV29-1 and TRBJ2-7; TRBD1 aligns across 9 bases. This CDR3 comprises 14 residues. With V trimmed by 6 bases and J by 2 bases, 8 bases remained unmatched. In germline, CDR1 is SQVTM, CDR2 ANQGSEA. The CDR3 protein is CSVEDRGSTYEQYF. CDR3 DNA sequence: TGCAGCGTGGAGGACAGGGGATCGACCTACGAGCAGTACTTC.

This sequence joins TRBV4-1 and TRBJ2-1, with D possibly TRBD1 on 5 matching bases. V lost 2 bases and J lost 5, with 13 bases in between. The CDR3 covers 15 residues. CDR1 MGHRA and CDR2 YSYEKL come from the germline V gene. The CDR3 protein is CASSQPLPTDNEQFF. The DNA of the CDR3 is TGCGCCAGCAGCCAACCCCTCCCGACAGACAATGAGCAGTTCTTC.

The chain uses TRBV2 and TRBJ2-3, with TRBD1 matching over 7 bases. With 7 bases clipped from V and 4 bases from J, the junction kept 8 bases outside the gene matches. This CDR3 comprises 14 residues. Germline values: CDR1 SNHLY, CDR2 FYNNEI. The CDR3 loop reads CASMFPQGADTQYF. In DNA, the CDR3 is TGTGCCAGCATGTTTCCTCAGGGGGCAGATACGCAGTATTTT. Supplemented by reference TRBV2 and TRBJ2-3, the full variable domain reads EPEVTQTPSHQVTQMGQEVILRCVPISNHLYFYWYRQILGQKVEFLVSFYNNEISEKSEIFDDQFSVERPDGSNFTLKIRSTKLEDSAMYFCASMFPQGADTQYFGPGTRLTVL.

The rearrangement uses TRBV7-8 and TRBJ2-3, with a weak D call TRBD2 (6 bases). The CDR3 runs to 13 residues. With 3 bases removed from V and 4 bases from J, the gap between germline ends came to 8 bases. Germline values: CDR1 SGHVS, CDR2 FQNEAQ. This CDR3 is CASSLGGPDTQYF. The CDR3 coding sequence is TGTGCCAGCAGCTTGGGGGGACCAGATACGCAGTATTTT.

This chain joins TRBV7-9 and TRBJ1-1; no clear D. The germline gives CDR1 SEHNR, CDR2 FQNEAQ (reference sequence). The CDR3 contains 13 residues. V was cut by 5 bases and J by 4 bases, with 11 bases left in between. Here the CDR3 reads CASSPTRRTEAFF. As DNA, the CDR3 is TGTGCCAGCAGCCCCACCAGGCGCACTGAAGCTTTCTTT.

The rearrangement joins TRBV7-2 to TRBJ2-2; D gene ambiguous. CDR1 is SGHTA and CDR2 is FQGNSA in the germline V gene. The CDR3 totals 13 residues. V lost 5 bases to trimming and J lost 4 bases, with 8 bases between them. For the CDR3, the DNA is TGTGCCAGCAGCCGCCGGGTCACCGGGGAGCTGTTTTTT. Translated, it gives CASSRRVTGELFF.

J is TRBJ1-2 and V is TRBV10-3; D gene uncertain. Germline assignment: CDR1 ENHRY and CDR2 SYGVKD. This CDR3 is built from 14 residues. Trimming stripped 3 bases from V and 1 base from J, with 9 bases between. The CDR3 loop is CAISDSSRNYGYTF. CDR3 coding DNA: TGTGCCATCAGTGATTCCTCCCGTAACTATGGCTACACCTTC.

The chain recombines TRBV5-1 with TRBJ2-5; TRBD2 matches at 9 bases. Germline CDR1 is SGHRS and CDR2 is YFSETQ. CDR3 size: 14 residues. Trimming took 6 bases from V and 5 from J; bases not matched to a gene: 8. The CDR3 spells CASTLAGPRETQYF. The CDR3 region has the DNA TGCGCCAGCACGCTAGCGGGACCCCGGGAGACCCAGTACTTC.